These 3 T cell receptor beta chains were all obtained from the same sample, sequenced in a study of tumor-infiltrating lymphocytes in primary liver carcinoma. Constant-region priming of roughly 500 ng total RNA yielded TCR beta cDNA. Slightly modified ARM-PCR with three nested multiplex PCR rounds yielded TCR beta libraries. A C-beta reverse primer and TRBV1-TRBV30 forward primers served in each of the first two PCR rounds, at about 10 cycles apiece. TCRdb called the multiplex PCR reads again in MiXCR, with one record for every CDR3 protein. The sample includes roughly 91,000 distinct CDR3 sequences, approximately 71% seen only once; the top ten take over 9%. Co-extracted RNA and DNA came from roughly 20-30 mg of unsorted bulk tissue. The sample consisted of liver tumor tissue from sampling region 5. Subset reported: tumor region T5, tumor centre. Receptor source: a woman in her sixties or seventies with primary liver carcinoma and hepatitis B virus infection.

A note on this clonotype: At one end the junction does not follow the germline gene, possibly because of a read error. The chain couples TRBV11-1 to TRBJ2-2, with a tentative D call TRBD2 (5 bases). Germline V gives CDR1 SGHAT, CDR2 FQDESV (reference sequence). The CDR3 extends over 17 amino acids. The DNA for the CDR3 is TGTACCAGCAGGAACGCCGGTAAAAAAGACTCCACCGGGGAGCCGTTTTTT. Translating it yields CTSRNAGKKDSTGEPFF.

About this clonotype itself: The junction does not match germline at one end; this may be a read error. V gene TRBV11-2 combines with J gene TRBJ1-1; 9 nucleotides match TRBD1. The CDR3 is 17 amino acids. The germline gives CDR1 SGHAT, CDR2 FQNNGV. The CDR3 nucleotides are TGTGCCAGCAACCCCCAAGGGACAGGGTCGGAGCTTGCTGAAGCTGTCTTT. Translation gives CASNPQGTGSELAEAVF.

This clonotype was seen a handful of times. The rearrangement links TRBV20-1 to TRBJ2-2; D is ambiguous. The germline gives CDR1 DFQATT, CDR2 SNEGSKA (reference sequence). This CDR3 has 18 amino acids. V lost 0 bases, J lost 3 bases, and 20 bases lay in between. CDR3 residues: CSARDIEIAGSYTGELFF. In nucleotides, the CDR3 is TGCAGTGCTAGAGATATCGAAATAGCCGGGTCATACACCGGGGAGCTGTTTTTT.